One sample yielded the 19 T cell receptor beta chains listed below, sequenced in a study of radiotherapy plus CTLA-4 blockade in lung cancer. Data came from immunoSEQ multiplex PCR; TCRdb stores just in-frame clones and leaves some out. The sample carries tens of thousands of clones, more than 60% recorded once. The sequences come from peripheral blood, collected from a patient treated with radiotherapy plus ipilimumab. The receptors here all came from a human donor with non-small cell lung cancer who had a complete response to radiotherapy plus ipilimumab.

The rearrangement joins TRBV5-1 to TRBJ2-6; tentatively, D is TRBD1 (6 bases). The CDR3 loop spans 20 amino acids. Germline V gives CDR1 SGHRS, CDR2 YFSETQ. V was cut by 0 bases and J by 0 bases, with 19 bases left in between. The CDR3 nucleotides are TGCGCCAGCAGCTTGGGGACCACAGGGAAATCATTCTCTGGGGCCAACGTCCTGACTTTC. This sequence encodes CASSLGTTGKSFSGANVLTF.

The V and J genes are TRBV28 and TRBJ2-7; 8 nucleotides match TRBD1. This CDR3 spans 16 amino acids. V gave up 5 bases and J gave up 2 bases; unmatched junction bases: 11. CDR1 is MDHEN, CDR2 SYDVKM, per germline. The CDR3 spells CASSPRSGGFPYEQYV. Here the CDR3 DNA reads TGTGCCAGCAGTCCACGATCAGGGGGCTTTCCCTACGAGCAGTACGTC.

V gene TRBV10-3 combines with J gene TRBJ2-5, with 12 nucleotides matching TRBD1. The CDR3 loop spans 14 amino acids. Per germline, CDR1 ENHRY and CDR2 SYGVKD. The V and J ends lost 6 bases and 5 bases, in that order; junction bases with no gene match: 4. CDR3 sequence (DNA): TGTGCCATCAGGGGGACAGGGGGCATGGAGACCCAGTACTTC. Protein product: CAIRGTGGMETQYF.

The V and J genes are TRBV29-1 and TRBJ1-3, with 7 positions matching TRBD1. After removal of 4 bases from V and 0 bases from J, the junction contained 9 bases not matched to a gene. This CDR3 contains 16 residues. Per the germline V gene, CDR1 is SQVTM and CDR2 is ANQGSEA. This chain's CDR3 is CSVAGSGGLSGNTIYF. In DNA, the CDR3 is TGCAGCGTTGCGGGATCAGGGGGACTCTCTGGAAACACCATATATTTT.

This chain uses TRBV7-2 with TRBJ2-5, with 7 bases matching TRBD2. Per germline, CDR1 SGHTA and CDR2 FQGNSA. With 0 bases clipped from V and 1 base from J, the junction kept 5 bases outside the gene matches. This CDR3 has 16 amino acids. The CDR3 reads CASSLAPGRGQETQYF. The CDR3 bases are TGTGCCAGCAGCTTAGCCCCTGGGAGGGGCCAAGAGACCCAGTACTTC.

The V gene is TRBV10-3, the J gene TRBJ1-6, with TRBD1 as a possible D gene (5 bases). Trimming took off 9 bases at V and 0 bases at J, with 9 bases between the two ends. Germline V gene lookup returns CDR1 ENHRY and CDR2 SYGVKD. This CDR3 comprises 14 residues. The CDR3: CAIGGGSYNSPLHF. CDR3 nucleotides: TGTGCCATTGGCGGGGGCTCCTATAATTCACCCCTCCACTTT.

This clone was picked up one time. This sequence joins TRBV5-4 and TRBJ2-7, with TRBD1 as a possible D gene (6 bases). CDR3 size: 15 residues. V dropped 4 bases and J dropped 0 bases, with 14 bases sitting between them. Germline V gene data show CDR1 as SGHNT and CDR2 as YYREEE (reference sequence). CDR3 sequence reads: CASSTAGTTSYEQYF. CDR3 bases: TGTGCCAGCAGCACAGCCGGGACAACCTCCTACGAGCAGTACTTC.

This chain connects TRBV11-2 to TRBJ2-3, with TRBD2 matching over 12 bases. From germline, CDR1 is SGHAT and CDR2 FQNNGV. After removal of 5 bases from V and 4 bases from J, the junction contained 10 bases not matched to a gene. The CDR3 has 17 residues. This CDR3 reads CASSPRPGLAGADTQYF. The CDR3 nucleotides are TGTGCCAGCAGCCCCCGTCCGGGACTAGCGGGTGCAGATACGCAGTATTTT.

This sequence joins TRBV5-4 and TRBJ2-1; D ambiguous. Germline CDR1 is SGHNT and CDR2 is YYREEE (reference sequence). The CDR3 is 12 residues long. Trimming removed 0 bases from V and 8 bases from J, with 6 bases in between. The CDR3 coding sequence is TGTGCCAGCAGCTTGGTCGGTGATGAGCAGTTCTTC. Translation: CASSLVGDEQFF.

This chain links TRBV4-3 with TRBJ1-6; D gene unclear. The CDR3 covers 15 residues. Germline V CDR1 and CDR2: LGHNA, YSLEER. The V and J ends lost 1 base and 9 bases respectively, with 13 bases between them. Here the CDR3 reads CASSQGEEAFSPLHF. In nucleotides, the CDR3 is TGCGCCAGCAGCCAAGGTGAAGAGGCGTTTTCACCCCTCCACTTT.

This clone was seen only once. This CDR3 is CAWEDSWSTEAFF. In DNA form, the CDR3 reads TGTGCCTGGGAGGACAGCTGGAGCACTGAAGCTTTCTTT. V is TRBV30 and J is TRBJ1-1; D possibly corresponds to TRBD1 (6 bases). V shed 5 bases and J shed 4 bases, with 14 bases lying between them. The germline CDR1 and CDR2 sequences are GTSNPN and SVGIG (reference sequence). The CDR3 consists of 13 residues. The whole variable domain, remainder taken from reference TRBV30 and TRBJ1-1, is SQTIHQWPATLVQPVGSPLSLECTVEGTSNPNLYWYRQAAGRGLQLLFYSVGIGQISSEVPQNLSASRPQDRQFILSSKKLLLSDSGFYLCAWEDSWSTEAFFGQGTRLTVV.

The J gene is TRBJ1-6, the V gene TRBV5-1; D is possibly TRBD1 (5 bases). The CDR3 has 15 amino acids. CDR1 and CDR2 from the germline V gene are SGHRS and YFSETQ. The V gene lost 4 bases and the J gene lost 10 bases, with 18 bases spanning the gap. DNA of the CDR3: TGCGCCAGCAGCCCCTGGGGAGGGACCAAGTCACCCCTCCACTTT. It encodes CASSPWGGTKSPLHF.

The table lists this clone with a count of one. This chain's CDR3 is CASTQTGGSNQPQHF. CDR3 coding DNA: TGTGCCAGCACCCAGACAGGGGGAAGCAATCAGCCCCAGCATTTT. The chain carries TRBV6-1 and TRBJ1-5; 9 bases are shared with TRBD1. The trim removed 7 bases at V and 1 base at J, leaving 5 bases unmatched. Germline V gene lookup returns CDR1 MNHNS and CDR2 SASEGT. The CDR3 has 15 residues.

J is TRBJ2-7 and V is TRBV19, with 9 nucleotides matching TRBD1. CDR3 length: 15 residues. V was pared by 5 bases and J by 2 bases, with 7 bases of the junction left unmatched. The germline gives CDR1 LNHDA, CDR2 SQIVND (reference sequence). CDR3 protein: CASSLRTGAAYEQYF. In nucleotides, the CDR3 is TGTGCCAGTAGTCTTCGGACAGGGGCGGCCTACGAGCAGTACTTC.

The chain has TRBV6-1 and TRBJ2-7, with D possibly being TRBD2 (6 bases). Germline-derived CDR1 and CDR2 are MNHNS and SASEGT. V was pared by 7 bases and J by 2 bases, with 15 bases between. The CDR3 covers 14 residues. CDR3 amino acids: CASTRDSRTYEQYV. The CDR3 region has the DNA TGTGCCAGCACACGGGACTCACGTACCTACGAGCAGTACGTC.

A remark on this clone: Different DNA sequences within this sample yield the same CDR3. The chain has TRBV4-3 and TRBJ2-7; 7 bases are a match to TRBD2. CDR3 length equals 16 residues. After removal of 1 base from V and 2 bases from J, the junction contained 8 bases not matched to a gene. Germline CDR1 LGHNA, CDR2 YSLEER. The CDR3 bases are TGCGCCAGCAGCCAAGGAGCGACCGGGGGGACCTACGAGCAGTACTTC. Its protein is CASSQGATGGTYEQYF.

The chain has TRBV30 and TRBJ1-1; the D is unclear. The V end was cut by 2 bases, the J end by 4 bases, with 8 bases between. This CDR3 comprises 12 residues. Germline V gene lookup returns CDR1 GTSNPN and CDR2 SVGIG (reference sequence). The CDR3 sequence is CAWSRGSTEAFF. CDR3 in DNA: TGTGCCTGGAGTAGAGGGTCCACTGAAGCTTTCTTT.

This clone was observed once. The rearrangement uses TRBV5-4 and TRBJ2-7; 9 positions agree with TRBD1. This CDR3 has 15 residues. The germline V gene encodes CDR1 SGHNT and CDR2 YYREEE (reference sequence). V lost 3 bases, J lost 6 bases, and 10 bases stayed unmatched. The DNA of the CDR3 is TGTGCCAGCAGCTGGGGCCGGGACAGGGTGATCGAGCAGTACTTC. Translated, it gives CASSWGRDRVIEQYF.

This chain connects TRBV6-5 to TRBJ2-7; no reliable D call. The CDR3 has 12 residues. Germline CDR1 reads MNHEY; CDR2 reads SVGAGI. V lost 6 bases, J lost 2 bases, and 8 bases lay in between. The CDR3 is CASRSPAYEQYF. The CDR3 coding sequence is TGTGCCAGCAGGTCCCCTGCCTACGAGCAGTACTTC.